The 2 T cell receptor beta chains in this list originate from one sample, sequenced in a study of blood T cell repertoires in COVID-19. Clones were sequenced by immunoSEQ multiplex PCR, and TCRdb holds only the in-frame ones, with some missing. In the table there are roughly 80,000 clones, about 87% of which are singletons. The sequencing input was peripheral blood. The receptors were sampled from a human donor in a cohort sampled during active COVID-19.

This rearrangement joins TRBV20-1 to TRBJ1-1; D not certain. Trimming cost V 3 bases and J 4 bases, with 9 bases left between them. The CDR3 is 12 residues long. Germline assignment: CDR1 DFQATT and CDR2 SNEGSKA (reference sequence). The CDR3 coding sequence is TGCAGTGCTAGTCGGGGTGGCACTGAAGCTTTCTTT. Its translation is CSASRGGTEAFF.

This chain uses TRBV9 with TRBJ2-3; D is unclear. Germline V lookup: CDR1 SGDLS, CDR2 YYNGEE. The V end was cut by 2 bases, the J end by 2 bases, with 9 bases between. This CDR3 is built from 14 residues. CDR3 sequence (DNA): TGTGCCAGCAGCGTCAGTGGGCCCACAGATACGCAGTATTTT. Amino acids: CASSVSGPTDTQYF.